The T cell receptor beta chain under discussion was sequenced for a study of CD8 T cells in Susac syndrome. Background on the study: At the time of blood draw, patients with Susac syndrome were therapy-naive, receiving corticosteroids, or receiving intravenous immunoglobulin alone. Study results and caveats: Clonal expansion of CD8+ cells in Susac peaked in TEMRA cells (and in active patients).

The authors reverse transcribed roughly 0.5 to 1 ug RNA with random hexamers. TCRdb used MiXCR to reprocess the immunoSEQ multiplex PCR reads, holding one entry per CDR3 protein. In the table there are around 100,000 distinct CDR3 sequences, roughly 96% of which are singletons. On this clonotype itself: What it binds is unknown.

CD8+ and CD4+ T cells taken from blood had their TCR beta sequenced. Negative magnetic isolation gave CD8+ and CD4+ cells; FACS enriched CD8+ TEMRA. The V and J ends lost 2 bases and 6 bases, in that order; junction bases with no gene match: 2. CDR3 size: 14 residues. Per the germline V gene, CDR1 is MNHEY and CDR2 is SVGEGT. The sequencing sample was made of CD8+ T cells from PBMCs. This TCR derives from a human donor with Susac syndrome. This sequence joins TRBV6-2 or TRBV6-3 and TRBJ2-1; 9 bases are shared with TRBD1. The CDR3 sequence is CASSYTDRGNEQFF. In nucleotides, the CDR3 is TGTGCCAGCAGTTACACGGACAGGGGCAATGAGCAGTTCTTC.